These 24 T cell receptor beta chains share one sample of origin, sequenced in a study of prognosis after radiotherapy for stage I lung cancer. From genomic DNA, two-round multiplex PCR was used to amplify TCR beta CDR3. The use of primers specific to each TRBV and TRBJ gene characterized first-round PCR. TCRdb reanalysed the multiplex PCR reads using MiXCR and keeps one entry per CDR3 protein. Of about 14,000 distinct CDR3 sequences listed, about a quarter are singletons. The sample was PBMCs, taken before or after stereotactic body radiation therapy (not recorded which). These receptors all stem from a donor aged 50 or older with non-small cell lung cancer.

This clonotype was seen repeatedly, ten times or more. This chain links TRBV19 with TRBJ2-5; D gene ambiguous. The CDR3 sequence is 11 residues long. Trimming took off 6 bases at V and 9 bases at J, with 11 bases between the two ends. Germline CDR1 reads LNHDA; CDR2 reads SQIVND (reference sequence). CDR3 protein: CASSPNYPQYF. The CDR3 nucleotides read TGTGCCAGTAGCCCGAATTACCCCCAGTACTTC.

On this clonotype: A junction end diverges from the germline sequence, so it may reflect a read error. The chain uses TRBV12-3 or TRBV12-4 and TRBJ2-2; tentative D call: TRBD2 (6 bases). The CDR3 is 14 amino acids. CDR3 residues: CASTLRCYTGGLFF. The CDR3 DNA sequence: TGTGCCAGCACTCTTCGGTGTTACACCGGGGGGCTGTTTTTT.

Relative to its sample, this clonotype is medium-sized (0.01 to 0.1%). This chain connects TRBV6-1 to TRBJ2-1; D is perhaps TRBD2 (5 bases). Germline loops: CDR1 MNHNS, CDR2 SASEGT. V gave up 6 bases and J gave up 6 bases, with 18 bases separating them. CDR3 length: 15 residues. The CDR3, as DNA: TGTGCCAGCAGCTATACCTATGCGGGCGGCAATGAGCAGTTCTTC. Translated: CASSYTYAGGNEQFF.

This clonotype occurred many times. The chain uses TRBV30 and TRBJ1-4; D ambiguous. Germline CDR1 GTSNPN, CDR2 SVGIG (reference sequence). The CDR3 extends over 11 amino acids. V was clipped by 5 bases and J by 8 bases, with 9 bases between them. CDR3 DNA: TGTGCCTGGGGGGTTATCGAAAAACTGTTTTTT. It translates to CAWGVIEKLFF.

This clonotype was counted ten times or more. The rearrangement links TRBV11-2 to TRBJ1-4, with 7 bases aligning to TRBD1. Losses at the gene ends were 5 bases for V and 2 bases for J; bases not matched to a gene: 5. The CDR3 is 15 residues long. CDR1 SGHAT and CDR2 FQNNGV come from the germline V gene. The CDR3 bases are TGTGCCAGCAGCCTAAGACAGGGTACTAATGAAAAACTGTTTTTT. Protein sequence: CASSLRQGTNEKLFF.

This clonotype has ten or more counts. This rearrangement joins TRBV18 to TRBJ1-1, with 7 bases fitting TRBD1. CDR1 and CDR2 from the germline V gene are KGHSH and LQKENI. Trimming removed 5 bases from V and 4 bases from J; junction bases left unmatched: 4. The CDR3 contains 13 residues. The CDR3 loop reads CASSSGGPTEAFF. CDR3 bases: TGTGCCAGCTCATCAGGGGGGCCCACTGAAGCTTTCTTT. The full variable domain, its missing parts supplied by reference TRBV18 and TRBJ1-1, is NAGVMQNPRHLVRRRGQEARLRCSPMKGHSHVYWYRQLPEEGLKFMVYLQKENIIDESGMPKERFSAEFPKEGPSILRIQQVVRGDSAAYFCASSSGGPTEAFFGQGTRLTVV.

For this clonotype: This may be a read error: a much more frequent sequence differs by one nucleotide. The V and J genes are TRBV30 and TRBJ2-2; no firm D call. The length of the CDR3 is 16 residues. The V gene's germline CDR1 is GTSNPN and CDR2 SVGIG (reference sequence). CDR3 DNA sequence: TGTGCCTGTAGTGTACTCGGAATTGATGAGGCCGGGGAGCTGTTTTTT. As protein: CACSVLGIDEAGELFF. The full variable domain, completed using reference TRBV30 and TRBJ2-2, is SQTIHQWPATLVQPVGSPLSLECTVEGTSNPNLYWYRQAAGRGLQLLFYSVGIGQISSEVPQNLSASRPQDRQFILSSKKLLLSDSGFYLCACSVLGIDEAGELFFGEGSRLTVL.

A note on this clonotype: This may come from a read error, since a much larger clone is one base off. V is TRBV5-5 and J is TRBJ2-5; possible D gene TRBD1, 7 bases. This CDR3 spans 16 amino acids. CDR1 SGHKS and CDR2 YYEKEE come from the germline V gene (reference sequence). CDR3 DNA sequence: TGTGCCAGCAGCCTGTTAACAGGGGCGGGACGCGAGACCCAGTGCTTC. Protein product: CASSLLTGAGRETQCF.

The CDR3 sequence: CASSWLEGGTGVYNEQFF. For the CDR3, the DNA is TGTGCCAGCAGCTGGCTGGAGGGGGGGACAGGGGTATACAATGAGCAGTTCTTC. The chain has TRBV11-2 and TRBJ2-1; 10 bases fit TRBD1. Trimming took 4 bases from V and 4 from J; bases not matched to a gene: 13. Germline lookup yields CDR1 SGHAT and CDR2 FQNNGV. The CDR3 is 18 amino acids.

Comments on this clonotype: A read error is possible here, since a much larger clone lies one base away. The J gene is TRBJ2-5, the V gene TRBV6-1; no clear D gene. This CDR3 has 15 residues. With 6 bases removed from V and 4 bases from J, the gap between germline ends came to 18 bases. Per germline, CDR1 MNHNS and CDR2 SASEGT. CDR3 amino acids: CASRELGTPRETQYF. In DNA form, the CDR3 reads TGTGCCAGCAGAGAACTCGGCACCCCAAGAGAGACCCAGTACTTC.

By sample fraction, this clonotype is medium-sized. Written as DNA, the CDR3 is TGTGCCAGCAGTCTCCTGACCTACGAGCAGTACTTC. Its translation: CASSLLTYEQYF. The gene calls are TRBV6-1 and TRBJ2-7; no clear D gene. V was trimmed by 5 bases and J by 2 bases, leaving 7 bases between them. CDR3 size: 12 residues. The germline CDR1 and CDR2 sequences are MNHNS and SASEGT.

Many counts were recorded for this clonotype. V gene TRBV20-1 combines with J gene TRBJ1-2, with D possibly TRBD1 on 6 matching bases. The V and J ends lost 1 base and 6 bases respectively, with 15 bases between them. Germline CDR1 and CDR2: DFQATT and SNEGSKA (reference sequence). The CDR3 sequence is 14 residues long. The CDR3 sequence: CSARGGASNDGYTF. In DNA, the CDR3 is TGCAGTGCTAGAGGGGGGGCATCGAATGATGGCTACACCTTC.

This clonotype was picked up a small number of times. This rearrangement joins TRBV19 to TRBJ2-7; 9 bases are shared with TRBD1. Germline assignment: CDR1 LNHDA and CDR2 SQIVND (reference sequence). The CDR3 has 17 amino acids. The V segment lost 0 bases and the J segment 5 bases; nucleotides outside the gene matches: 11. The CDR3 nucleotides are TGTGCCAGTAGTATAGACCTGGGGACAGGGTCTTCCCACGAGCAGTACTTC. The encoded protein is CASSIDLGTGSSHEQYF.

This clonotype has ten or more counts. The chain is built from TRBV5-1 and TRBJ2-5; D is undetermined. Germline CDR1 and CDR2: SGHRS and YFSETQ. The V gene lost 0 bases and the J gene lost 2 bases, with 8 bases spanning the gap. The length of the CDR3 is 14 residues. CDR3 region: CASSLGPEQETQYF. The CDR3 region has the DNA TGCGCCAGCAGCTTGGGGCCAGAACAAGAGACCCAGTACTTC.

This clonotype is medium-sized. V gene TRBV20-1 combines with J gene TRBJ2-3; 9 bases align to TRBD2. Germline V gives CDR1 DFQATT, CDR2 SNEGSKA (reference sequence). Trimming took 1 base from V and 4 from J; bases not matched to a gene: 6. The CDR3 contains 15 residues. The CDR3 region has the DNA TGCAGTGCTAGAGGCGCTAGCGGGATTGCAGATACGCAGTATTTT. This codes for CSARGASGIADTQYF.

By share, this clonotype ranks as medium-sized. This rearrangement joins TRBV15 to TRBJ1-6, with 9 bases that match TRBD1. From germline, CDR1 is LNHNV and CDR2 YYDKDF (reference sequence). CDR3 size: 15 residues. The trim removed 3 bases at V and 8 bases at J, leaving 5 bases unmatched. The CDR3 loop reads CATSSYDRGDSPLHF. For the CDR3, the DNA is TGTGCCACCAGCAGTTATGACAGGGGGGATTCACCCCTCCACTTT.

This clonotype was seen repeatedly, ten times or more. The CDR3 bases are TGTGCCAGCAGGAAAGAACAGGGGCGATCCTACGAGCAGTACTTC. It specifies CASRKEQGRSYEQYF. The gene calls are TRBV6-1 and TRBJ2-7; 7 bases match TRBD1. Germline-derived CDR1 and CDR2 are MNHNS and SASEGT. The CDR3 spans 15 residues. The trim removed 6 bases at V and 1 base at J, leaving 9 bases unmatched.

The sample holds many counts of this clonotype. The chain uses TRBV18 and TRBJ2-3; D might be TRBD2 (8 bases). The CDR3 is 17 residues long. Germline V CDR1 and CDR2: KGHSH, LQKENI. Trimming left V 3 bases short and J 6 bases short, with 22 bases between. The CDR3 region is CASSPPGGGGRMDTQYF. The CDR3 nucleotides are TGTGCCAGCTCACCCCCGGGAGGGGGCGGACGAATGGATACGCAGTATTTT.

By its share, this clonotype is medium-sized (0.01 to 0.1%). The V gene is TRBV5-1, the J gene TRBJ2-2; D might be TRBD1 (6 bases). V was pared by 0 bases and J by 6 bases, with 12 bases between. The CDR3 extends over 15 amino acids. Germline V lookup: CDR1 SGHRS, CDR2 YFSETQ. CDR3: CASSLARGVAGELFF. The CDR3 DNA is TGCGCCAGCAGCTTGGCCAGGGGTGTTGCCGGGGAGCTGTTTTTT.

This clonotype was detected only a few times. This may be a read error: a much more frequent sequence differs by one nucleotide. The chain uses TRBV28 and TRBJ2-5, with D tentatively TRBD2 (5 bases). Germline V gene sequence: CDR1 MDHEN, CDR2 SYDVKM. The CDR3 contains 13 residues. V shed 11 bases and J shed 3 bases, with 16 bases lying between them. CDR3 sequence: CACSEAPKETQYF. For the CDR3, the DNA is TGTGCCTGCTCGGAGGCCCCTAAAGAGACCCAGTACTTC. The full variable domain, completed using reference TRBV28 and TRBJ2-5, is DVKVTQSSRYLVKRTGEKVFLECVQDMDHENMFWYRQDPGLGLRLIYFSYDVKMKEKGDIPEGYSVSREKKERFSLILESASTNQTSMYLCACSEAPKETQYFGPGTRLLVL.

By frequency in the sample, this clonotype is medium-sized. The CDR3 DNA follows: TGTGCCAGCAGTCCCTCCCCGCGCGGACACCCACCCCTCCACTTT. Translated: CASSPSPRGHPPLHF. The V gene is TRBV27, the J gene TRBJ1-6; D perhaps matches TRBD1 (5 bases). V gave up 5 bases and J gave up 11 bases, with 19 bases separating them. From germline, CDR1 is MNHEY and CDR2 SMNVEV (reference sequence). This CDR3 is built from 15 residues.

This clonotype was counted many times. The chain has TRBV28 and TRBJ2-5; D unclear. Germline CDR1 reads MDHEN; CDR2 reads SYDVKM. The germline V and J ends were trimmed by 1 base and 1 base, with 7 bases remaining between them. CDR3 length: 14 amino acids. CDR3 nucleotides: TGTGCCAGCAGTTTATTGGGTAGCCAAGAGACCCAGTACTTC. This sequence encodes CASSLLGSQETQYF. The full variable domain, in which reference TRBV28 and TRBJ2-5 provide the parts outside the CDR3, is DVKVTQSSRYLVKRTGEKVFLECVQDMDHENMFWYRQDPGLGLRLIYFSYDVKMKEKGDIPEGYSVSREKKERFSLILESASTNQTSMYLCASSLLGSQETQYFGPGTRLLVL.

By sample fraction, this clonotype is medium-sized (0.01 to 0.1%). The CDR3 loop reads CASSRSGSGTGELFF. DNA for the CDR3: TGTGCCAGCAGCCGTAGCGGGAGCGGCACCGGGGAGCTGTTTTTT. The chain is built from TRBV3-1 and TRBJ2-2; 9 nucleotides match TRBD2. There are 15 residues in the CDR3. Per the germline V gene, CDR1 is LGHDT and CDR2 is YNNKEL (reference sequence). The J segment lost 4 bases and the V segment lost 4 bases, leaving 4 bases of the junction unmatched.

This clonotype was seen many times. V gene TRBV19 combines with J gene TRBJ2-1, with a tentative D call TRBD2 (5 bases). Looked up from germline, CDR1 is LNHDA and CDR2 is SQIVND (reference sequence). The length of the CDR3 is 16 residues. V lost 1 base to trimming and J lost 4 bases, with 14 bases between them. CDR3 sequence: CASSIAGEWGYNEQFF. The CDR3 DNA reads as TGTGCCAGTAGTATAGCCGGGGAGTGGGGTTACAATGAGCAGTTCTTC.